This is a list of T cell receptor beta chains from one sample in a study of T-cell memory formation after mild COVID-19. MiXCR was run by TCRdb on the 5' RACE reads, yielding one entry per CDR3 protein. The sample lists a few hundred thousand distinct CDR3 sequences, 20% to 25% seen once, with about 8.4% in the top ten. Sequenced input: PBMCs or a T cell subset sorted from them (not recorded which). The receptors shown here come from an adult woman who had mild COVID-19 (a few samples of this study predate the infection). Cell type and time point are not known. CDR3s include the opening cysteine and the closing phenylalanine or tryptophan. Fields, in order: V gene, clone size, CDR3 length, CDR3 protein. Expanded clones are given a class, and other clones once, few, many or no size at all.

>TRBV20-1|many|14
CSARVSGGADEQYF
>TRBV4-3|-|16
CASSQDLGTNTGELFF
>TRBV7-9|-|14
CASSLDWRNQPQHF
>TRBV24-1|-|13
CATSDPSEYEQYF
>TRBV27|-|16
CASRGLAGAKTYEQYF
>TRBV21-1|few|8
CASSNRDF
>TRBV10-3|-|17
CAISDLGQGMGTDTQYF
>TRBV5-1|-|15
CASSSKAGPLIGGNF
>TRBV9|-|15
CASSGRDEVGTEAFF
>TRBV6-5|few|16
CASGYSGRRTYNEQFF
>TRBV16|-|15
CASSQPSGGHQPQHF
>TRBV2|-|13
CASRGAENTEAFF
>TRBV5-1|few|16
CASSLGGTRNTGELFF